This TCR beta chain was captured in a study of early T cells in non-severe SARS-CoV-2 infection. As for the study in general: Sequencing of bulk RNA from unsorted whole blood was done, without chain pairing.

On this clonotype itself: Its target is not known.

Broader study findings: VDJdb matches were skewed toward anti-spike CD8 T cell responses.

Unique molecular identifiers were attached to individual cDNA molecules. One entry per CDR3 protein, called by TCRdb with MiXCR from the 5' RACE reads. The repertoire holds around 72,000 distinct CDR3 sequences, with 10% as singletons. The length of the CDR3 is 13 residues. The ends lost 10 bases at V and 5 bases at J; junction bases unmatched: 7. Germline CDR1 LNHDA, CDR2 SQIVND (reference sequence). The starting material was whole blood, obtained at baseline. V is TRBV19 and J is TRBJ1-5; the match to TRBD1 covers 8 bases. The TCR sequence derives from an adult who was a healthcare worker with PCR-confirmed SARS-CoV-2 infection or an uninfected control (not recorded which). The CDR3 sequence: CATSLDRDQPQHF. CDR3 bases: TGTGCCACGTCATTGGACAGGGATCAGCCCCAGCATTTT.